The rows below give T cell receptor beta chains drawn from one sample of a study of cytomegalovirus exposure and HLA in healthy donors. Measured with immunoSEQ multiplex PCR; TCRdb has only the in-frame clones, and not every one. The top ten clones hold about 5% of a sample with about 64,000 clones, around 74% of them seen once. Input material: PBMCs. The receptors derive from a male donor in good health and CMV-seropositive. CDR3s include the opening cysteine and the closing phenylalanine or tryptophan. D genes are given only for firm matches. Clone size appears in some rows only: once, few, many, or a class for an expanded clone.

CDR3	DNA	V	D	size	J
CASSTDRDEQYF	TGTGCCAGCAGCACTGACAGGGACGAGCAGTACTTC	TRBV7-2	TRBD1	-	TRBJ2-7
CASSLDKEFEAFF	TGTGCCAGCAGCTTGGATAAAGAGTTTGAAGCTTTCTTT	TRBV5-4	-	-	TRBJ1-1
CASSLFRDTEAFF	TGTGCCAGCAGTTTATTCAGGGACACTGAAGCTTTCTTT	TRBV27	-	-	TRBJ1-1
CASSAGTSGGPTGELFF	TGCGCCAGCAGCGCCGGGACTAGCGGGGGCCCCACCGGGGAGCTGTTTTTT	TRBV5-1	TRBD2	-	TRBJ2-2
CASSGYRDFRYGYTF	TGTGCCAGCAGCGGCTACCGGGATTTTCGCTATGGCTACACCTTC	TRBV5-4	-	once	TRBJ1-2
CASSVVGVNSPLHF	TGTGCCAGCAGCGTAGTAGGGGTTAATTCACCCCTCCACTTT	TRBV9	-	once	TRBJ1-6
CASSYVRGNTGELFF	TGTGCCAGCAGTTATGTCAGGGGCAACACCGGGGAGCTGTTTTTT	TRBV6-5	-	-	TRBJ2-2
CASNLDGSSYNEQFF	TGTGCCAGCAACCTGGACGGGAGCTCCTACAATGAGCAGTTCTTC	TRBV6-1	-	-	TRBJ2-1
CASSLGTGGVSGNTIYF	TGCGCCAGCAGCCTTGGGACAGGGGGTGTCTCTGGAAACACCATATATTTT	TRBV5-1	TRBD1	medium-sized	TRBJ1-3
CASSLGTGGRESYEQYF	TGTGCCAGCAGCCTCGGGACAGGGGGTAGGGAATCCTACGAGCAGTACTTC	TRBV7-3	TRBD1	-	TRBJ2-7
CASSSNSYTGEAFF	TGTGCCAGCAGTTCCAACAGCTACACAGGAGAAGCTTTCTTT	TRBV27	-	-	TRBJ1-1
CASSKGGDYNEQFF	TGTGCCAGTAGCAAGGGGGGGGACTACAATGAGCAGTTCTTC	TRBV19	-	once	TRBJ2-1
CASSWLGGGFTGNTIYF	TGTGCCAGCAGCTGGCTGGGAGGCGGGTTCACTGGAAACACCATATATTTT	TRBV5-6	-	-	TRBJ1-3
CASNTGGGYTEAFF	TGCGCCAGCAACACAGGGGGGGGGTACACTGAAGCTTTCTTT	TRBV5-1	TRBD1	-	TRBJ1-1
CASSLGTSGGGEQFF	TGTGCCAGCAGTTTAGGGACTAGCGGGGGGGGTGAGCAGTTCTTC	TRBV27	TRBD2	few	TRBJ2-1
CASSQGPGDAYEQYF	TGCGCCAGCAGCCAAGGTCCCGGGGATGCCTACGAGCAGTACTTC	TRBV4-1	-	-	TRBJ2-7
CASRPRGDSNQPQHF	TGTGCCAGCAGACCTCGGGGTGATAGCAATCAGCCCCAGCATTTT	TRBV28	-	-	TRBJ1-5
CASPGGLEGYTF	TGTGCCAGTCCAGGGGGATTGGAAGGCTACACCTTC	TRBV19	TRBD1	-	TRBJ1-2
CASSQGVLAPPETQYF	TGTGCCAGCAGCCAAGGGGTACTAGCGCCCCCAGAGACCCAGTACTTC	TRBV4-2	TRBD2	-	TRBJ2-5
CASTIGQGGNQPQHF	TGTGCCAGCACCATTGGACAGGGAGGCAATCAGCCCCAGCATTTT	TRBV6-6	TRBD1	-	TRBJ1-5
CASSQGLAYNEQFF	TGCGCCAGCAGCCAAGGGTTAGCCTACAATGAGCAGTTCTTC	TRBV4-3	-	-	TRBJ2-1
CASRERSLNTEAFF	TGTGCCAGCAGAGAACGGAGTTTGAACACTGAAGCTTTCTTT	TRBV28	-	-	TRBJ1-1
CASSLGLAGANNEQFF	TGTGCCAGCAGCTTGGGACTAGCGGGGGCTAACAATGAGCAGTTCTTC	TRBV5-8	TRBD2	-	TRBJ2-1
CASRKLHLREQYF	TGTGCCAGCAGGAAGCTACACCTCAGGGAGCAGTACTTC	TRBV21-1	-	-	TRBJ2-7
CASSPGAYNEQFF	TGCGCCAGCAGCCCCGGGGCCTACAATGAGCAGTTCTTC	TRBV4-3	-	-	TRBJ2-1
CASGGQDNSPLHF	TGTGCTAGTGGTGGACAAGATAATTCACCCCTCCACTTT	TRBV12-5	-	-	TRBJ1-6
CASSAGGQGGEQYF	TGCGCCAGCAGCGCGGGGGGACAGGGGGGAGAGCAGTACTTC	TRBV5-1	TRBD1	-	TRBJ2-7
CASSSTGAYGYTF	TGTGCCAGCAGCTCTACAGGGGCCTATGGCTACACCTTC	TRBV7-2	TRBD1	-	TRBJ1-2
CASSLRGQWNEQFF	TGTGCCAGCAGTTTGCGGGGACAGTGGAATGAGCAGTTCTTC	TRBV27	-	few	TRBJ2-1
CASSPRDRVETQYF	TGTGCCAGCAGCCCTAGGGACAGGGTAGAGACGCAGTATTTT	TRBV7-9	TRBD1	-	TRBJ2-3
CASSFLAGGYEQYF	TGTGCCAGCAGCTTCCTAGCGGGGGGCTACGAGCAGTACTTC	TRBV7-2	TRBD2	-	TRBJ2-7
CASSRILSSGDTDTQYF	TGCGCCAGCAGCCGGATCCTCTCTAGCGGGGACACAGATACGCAGTATTTT	TRBV4-3	TRBD2	few	TRBJ2-3
CASRQTGAGANVLTF	TGTGCCAGCAGACAGACAGGGGCTGGGGCCAACGTCCTGACTTTC	TRBV6-1	TRBD1	-	TRBJ2-6
CASSPRGQRTNYGYTF	TGTGCCAGCTCACCACGAGGGCAGCGAACGAACTATGGCTACACCTTC	TRBV18	-	-	TRBJ1-2
CASTLMSTTGTEAFF	TGTGCCAGCACCCTTATGTCCACCACTGGCACTGAAGCTTTCTTT	TRBV7-2	-	-	TRBJ1-1
CASSLVGGRGTYNSPLHF	TGCGCCAGCAGCTTGGTCGGGGGTAGAGGGACCTATAATTCACCCCTCCACTTT	TRBV5-1	-	once	TRBJ1-6
CASSQGAFSSYEQYF	TGCGCCAGCAGCCAAGGGGCTTTTAGCTCCTACGAGCAGTACTTC	TRBV4-3	-	-	TRBJ2-7
CASTQTTGGRTSTDTQYF	TGTGCCAGCACCCAAACTACAGGGGGCAGGACAAGCACAGATACGCAGTATTTT	TRBV5-4	TRBD1	-	TRBJ2-3
CSAGLGGELFF	TGCAGTGCGGGCCTGGGCGGGGAGCTGTTTTTT	TRBV20-1	-	-	TRBJ2-2
CASSGPGSSKQYF	TGCGCCAGCAGCGGCCCCGGGAGCTCAAAGCAGTATTTT	TRBV5-1	-	few	TRBJ2-3
CASSLGGQGPTNEKLFF	TGTGCCAGCAGCTTGGGCGGACAGGGACCAACTAATGAAAAACTGTTTTTT	TRBV5-4	TRBD1	-	TRBJ1-4
CASSLETGIFSYEQYF	TGTGCCAGCAGTTTGGAGACCGGGATTTTCTCCTACGAGCAGTACTTC	TRBV28	-	few	TRBJ2-7
CASSDPTGNADTQYF	TGTGCCAGCAGTGACCCGACAGGGAACGCAGATACGCAGTATTTT	TRBV2	TRBD1	-	TRBJ2-3
CASSSGQGQGSYNSPLHF	TGTGCCAGCAGCTCCGGACAGGGTCAGGGATCCTATAATTCACCCCTCCACTTT	TRBV5-6	TRBD1	-	TRBJ1-6
CAWSGSGVGNQPQHF	TGTGCCTGGAGTGGGTCGGGGGTTGGCAATCAGCCCCAGCATTTT	TRBV30	-	-	TRBJ1-5